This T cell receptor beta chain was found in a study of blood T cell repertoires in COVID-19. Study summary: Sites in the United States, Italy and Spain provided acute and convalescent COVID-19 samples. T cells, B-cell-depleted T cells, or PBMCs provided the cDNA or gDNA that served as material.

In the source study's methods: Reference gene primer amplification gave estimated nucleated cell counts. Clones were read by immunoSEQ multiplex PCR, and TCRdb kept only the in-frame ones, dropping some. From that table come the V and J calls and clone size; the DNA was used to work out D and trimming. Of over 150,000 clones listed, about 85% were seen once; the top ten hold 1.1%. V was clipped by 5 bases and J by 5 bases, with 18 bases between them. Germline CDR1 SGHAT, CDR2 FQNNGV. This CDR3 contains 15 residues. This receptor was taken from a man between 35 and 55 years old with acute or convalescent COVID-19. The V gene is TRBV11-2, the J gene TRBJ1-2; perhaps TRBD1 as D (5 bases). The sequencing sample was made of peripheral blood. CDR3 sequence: CASSPGTYSSYGYTF. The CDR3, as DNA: TGTGCCAGCAGCCCCGGGACTTATAGCTCATATGGCTACACCTTC.